The 23 T cell receptor beta chains listed next were all sequenced from one sample in a study of identical twins. TCRdb re-called the 5' RACE reads with MiXCR, one entry per CDR3 protein. The data contain about 1.7 million distinct CDR3 sequences, less than 40% of them singletons. The source material was cord blood. The source of these receptors is a newborn girl in good health.

Many counts were recorded for this clonotype. V is TRBV10-3 and J is TRBJ2-7, with D perhaps TRBD1 or TRBD2 (5 bases each). The V end was cut by 10 bases, the J end by 5 bases, with 27 bases between. The CDR3 contains 16 residues. The V gene's germline CDR1 is ENHRY and CDR2 SYGVKD. The CDR3 DNA sequence: TGTGCCACCAATGGGGACGGCCGGCTTTTGTTGAACGAGCAGTACTTC. Residues: CATNGDGRLLLNEQYF.

This clonotype was seen once. A much larger clonotype is one base distant, so this may be a read error. This chain uses TRBV3-1 with TRBJ2-5; D not resolved. V was trimmed by 3 bases and J by 11 bases, leaving 13 bases between them. Per the germline V gene, CDR1 is LGHDT and CDR2 is YNNKEL (reference sequence). The CDR3 runs 12 residues. The CDR3 region is CASSQSNNEQYF. Here the CDR3 DNA reads TGTGCCAGCAGCCAGAGTAACAATGAGCAGTACTTC.

This chain connects TRBV28 to TRBJ2-7; TRBD1 or TRBD2 may be the D gene (5 bases each). The germline V gene encodes CDR1 MDHEN and CDR2 SYDVKM. Trimming stripped 2 bases from V and 4 bases from J, with 15 bases between. The CDR3 loop spans 15 amino acids. The CDR3 loop reads CASSLNPFEGYEQYF. In nucleotides, the CDR3 is TGTGCCAGCAGTTTAAACCCCTTCGAGGGGTACGAGCAGTACTTC.

This clonotype came up a few times. The J gene is TRBJ2-1, the V gene TRBV5-1; the match to TRBD2 covers 11 bases. CDR3 length: 15 amino acids. Trimming at V came to 7 bases and at J to 4 bases, leaving 7 bases not matched to a gene. Germline lookup yields CDR1 SGHRS and CDR2 YFSETQ. CDR3 sequence: CASPPGTSGYNEQFF. Written as DNA, the CDR3 is TGCGCCAGCCCCCCAGGGACTAGCGGTTACAATGAGCAGTTCTTC.

The chain links TRBV6-6 to TRBJ1-1; possibly TRBD1 for D (5 bases). Between the trimmed V and J ends, which lost 5 bases and 3 bases, there was a span of 13 bases. The V gene's germline CDR1 is MNHNY and CDR2 SVGAGI (reference sequence). The CDR3 runs 14 residues. DNA for the CDR3: TGTGCCAGCAGTCCCCCGGCAGGGCACACTGAAGCTTTCTTT. The encoded protein is CASSPPAGHTEAFF.

As to this clonotype: One end of the junction fails to match germline, which may point to a read error. This rearrangement joins TRBV7-8 to TRBJ2-1; tentatively, D is TRBD2 (7 bases). The CDR3 consists of 20 residues. Germline values: CDR1 SGHVS, CDR2 FQNEAQ. The CDR3 is CASSSNWGGLSRSSHNEQFF. In DNA form, the CDR3 reads TGTGCCAGCAGCTCAAACTGGGGGGGCCTATCCCGGAGCTCCCACAATGAGCAGTTCTTC.

The chain is built from TRBV5-1 and TRBJ1-5; 8 nucleotides agree with TRBD1. J was trimmed by 1 base and V by 0 bases; bases with no gene match: 6. The CDR3 loop spans 17 amino acids. Germline CDR1 and CDR2: SGHRS and YFSETQ. The CDR3 DNA follows: TGCGCCAGCAGCTTGGAAGGACAGGGAATGAGCAATCAGCCCCAGCATTTT. Translating it yields CASSLEGQGMSNQPQHF. Together with reference TRBV5-1 and TRBJ1-5, the CDR3 gives the full variable domain: KAGVTQTPRYLIKTRGQQVTLSCSPISGHRSVSWYQQTPGQGLQFLFEYFSETQRNKGNFPGRFSGRQFSNSRSEMNVSTLELGDSALYLCASSLEGQGMSNQPQHFGDGTRLSIL.

This chain connects TRBV6-6 to TRBJ2-7; 10 bases map to TRBD1. With 4 bases clipped from V and 3 bases from J, the junction kept 6 bases outside the gene matches. Germline loops: CDR1 MNHNY, CDR2 SVGAGI (reference sequence). The CDR3 spans 15 residues. The CDR3 DNA follows: TGTGCCAGCAGTTCTACCAGGACAGGGGGCTACGAGCAGTACTTC. This encodes CASSSTRTGGYEQYF.

J is TRBJ2-1 and V is TRBV6-4; D is ambiguous. V shed 9 bases and J shed 8 bases, with 14 bases lying between them. Germline CDR1 reads MRHNA; CDR2 reads SNTAGT. This CDR3 has 12 residues. The CDR3 loop reads CASIHRLDEQFF. The CDR3, as DNA: TGTGCCAGTATACATCGGCTCGATGAGCAGTTCTTC.

The CDR3 is CATSIRRWGPPANVLTF. CDR3 DNA sequence: TGTGCCACCAGCATCCGGCGGTGGGGGCCCCCAGCCAACGTCCTGACTTTC. The chain joins TRBV15 to TRBJ2-6, with D maybe TRBD1 (6 bases). V was trimmed by 4 bases and J by 7 bases, leaving 20 bases between them. Germline loops: CDR1 LNHNV, CDR2 YYDKDF (reference sequence). The CDR3 runs 17 residues.

The chain is built from TRBV3-1 and TRBJ1-2, with D possibly TRBD1 on 6 matching bases. The V end lost 0 bases, the J end lost 5 bases, and 13 bases lay between the germline ends. In germline, CDR1 is LGHDT, CDR2 YNNKEL (reference sequence). This CDR3 region has 15 residues. The CDR3 reads CASSQDSLGAYGYTF. CDR3 bases: TGTGCCAGCAGCCAAGATAGCCTGGGGGCATATGGCTACACCTTC.

This clonotype was detected a few times. This chain links TRBV28 with TRBJ2-2; D tentatively fits TRBD1 or TRBD2 (5 bases each). Germline V gene sequence: CDR1 MDHEN, CDR2 SYDVKM. This CDR3 has 16 amino acids. Trimming removed 2 bases from V and 2 bases from J, with 12 bases in between. The CDR3 spells CASSLLGTVNTGELFF. For the CDR3, the DNA is TGTGCCAGCAGTTTACTGGGGACGGTAAACACCGGGGAGCTGTTTTTT.

This clonotype was counted only a few times. This rearrangement joins TRBV5-1 to TRBJ1-1; D not certain. The length of the CDR3 is 14 residues. The germline V gene has CDR1 SGHRS and CDR2 YFSETQ. The V end was cut by 0 bases, the J end by 0 bases, with 6 bases between. In DNA form, the CDR3 reads TGCGCCAGCAGCTTGGCCAATATGAACACTGAAGCTTTCTTT. This translates into CASSLANMNTEAFF.

The genes are TRBV5-1 and TRBJ1-4; D possibly corresponds to TRBD1 (6 bases). The germline gives CDR1 SGHRS, CDR2 YFSETQ. The CDR3 consists of 16 residues. V gave up 9 bases and J gave up 3 bases, with 21 bases separating them. Written as DNA, the CDR3 is TGCGCCAACTCCTCTCGGGGGGGCGCGGCTAATGAAAAACTGTTTTTT. Amino acids: CANSSRGGAANEKLFF.

The rearrangement joins TRBV20-1 to TRBJ2-3; 8 bases are shared with TRBD2. V lost 7 bases and J lost 5; bases outside the gene matches: 8. The CDR3 consists of 13 residues. Germline CDR1 reads DFQATT; CDR2 reads SNEGSKA (reference sequence). The CDR3 is CSETAGVEDTQYF. CDR3 in DNA: TGCAGTGAAACAGCGGGGGTAGAAGATACGCAGTATTTT.

The rearrangement links TRBV7-9 to TRBJ1-1; 7 nucleotides align to TRBD1. Germline lookup yields CDR1 SEHNR and CDR2 FQNEAQ (reference sequence). This CDR3 region has 14 residues. V shed 5 bases and J 2 bases; nucleotides not matched to a gene: 5. CDR3 amino acids: CASSPGGTNTEAFF. The CDR3 DNA sequence: TGTGCCAGCAGCCCAGGGGGGACAAACACTGAAGCTTTCTTT.

This rearrangement joins TRBV7-8 to TRBJ2-4; 7 bases line up with TRBD1. The closer fit of TRBJ2-7 to the DNA end suggests the J call may be wrong. The CDR3 extends over 13 amino acids. CDR1 and CDR2 from the germline V gene are SGHVS and FQNEAQ. This chain's CDR3 is CASSLGQTGEQYF. CDR3 bases: TGTGCCAGCAGCCTGGGACAGACCGGCGAGCAGTACTTC.

The J gene is TRBJ2-3, the V gene TRBV6-2 or TRBV6-3; the match to TRBD2 covers 7 bases. V gave up 2 bases and J gave up 2 bases; unmatched junction bases: 4. This CDR3 contains 15 residues. In germline, CDR1 is MNHEY, CDR2 SVGEGT. Here the CDR3 reads CASSYLGGYTDTQYF. DNA for the CDR3: TGTGCCAGCAGTTACCTGGGGGGGTACACAGATACGCAGTATTTT.

The rearrangement joins TRBV7-9 to TRBJ2-7; D is unresolved. Per the germline V gene, CDR1 is SEHNR and CDR2 is FQNEAQ (reference sequence). The CDR3 extends over 14 amino acids. Trimming took 3 bases from V and 4 from J, leaving 13 bases between them. CDR3: CASSLSKGRYEQYF. DNA of the CDR3: TGTGCCAGCAGCTTGTCCAAGGGTCGGTACGAGCAGTACTTC. The full variable domain, its missing parts supplied by reference TRBV7-9 and TRBJ2-7, is DTGVSQNPRHKITKRGQNVTFRCDPISEHNRLYWYRQTLGQGPEFLTYFQNEAQLEKSRLLSDRFSAERPKGSFSTLEIQRTEQGDSAMYLCASSLSKGRYEQYFGPGTRLTVT.

The V gene is TRBV28, the J gene TRBJ2-7; TRBD2 matches at 7 bases. J was trimmed by 2 bases and V by 2 bases; bases with no gene match: 6. This CDR3 is built from 15 residues. Per the germline V gene, CDR1 is MDHEN and CDR2 is SYDVKM. The CDR3 is CASSLGSSGTYEQYF. The CDR3 bases are TGTGCCAGCAGTTTAGGGTCTAGCGGAACCTACGAGCAGTACTTC.

This clonotype was observed a handful of times. V is TRBV11-2 and J is TRBJ2-7; no reliable D call. The CDR3 covers 14 residues. The ends were cut back, 0 bases at V and 4 bases at J, with 10 bases in the middle. Looked up from germline, CDR1 is SGHAT and CDR2 is FQNNGV. CDR3 nucleotides: TGTGCCAGCAGCTTAGAGGTGGGTCGGTACGAGCAGTACTTC. Residues: CASSLEVGRYEQYF.

This clonotype was picked up a small number of times. The chain combines TRBV15 with TRBJ2-4; D not certain. Trimming shortened V by 6 bases and J by 7 bases, and 16 bases separated the two germline ends. Germline values: CDR1 LNHNV, CDR2 YYDKDF (reference sequence). The CDR3 runs 14 residues. CDR3 amino acids: CATRGMALGNIQYF. The CDR3 DNA reads TGTGCCACCAGAGGAATGGCCCTCGGGAACATTCAGTACTTC.

V gene TRBV4-1 combines with J gene TRBJ1-4; 7 nucleotides line up with TRBD1. The CDR3 sequence is 18 residues long. The germline V gene has CDR1 MGHRA and CDR2 YSYEKL. The junction had 13 bases not matched to a gene; V was cut back by 5 bases and J by 1 base. The CDR3 DNA reads as TGCGCCAGCAGCGTAGATGTGAGGGGGCGCGGAACTAATGAAAAACTGTTTTTT. Translated, it gives CASSVDVRGRGTNEKLFF.